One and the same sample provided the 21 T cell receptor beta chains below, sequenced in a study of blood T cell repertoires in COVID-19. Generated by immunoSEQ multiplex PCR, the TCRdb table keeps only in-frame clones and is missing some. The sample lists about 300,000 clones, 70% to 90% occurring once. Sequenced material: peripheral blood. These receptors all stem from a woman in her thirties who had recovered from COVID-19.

CDR3: CASRTFRGGPRETQYF. The CDR3 nucleotides are TGTGCCAGCAGGACTTTTAGGGGGGGGCCGAGGGAGACCCAGTACTTC. This sequence joins TRBV28 and TRBJ2-5, with D perhaps matching TRBD2 (7 bases). V was pared by 6 bases and J by 5 bases, with 22 bases between. CDR1 is MDHEN and CDR2 is SYDVKM in the germline V gene. This CDR3 is built from 16 residues.

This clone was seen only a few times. CDR3: CSVSGTGENTEAFF. The CDR3 bases are TGCAGCGTTTCCGGGACAGGGGAAAACACTGAAGCTTTCTTT. This rearrangement joins TRBV29-1 to TRBJ1-1; 10 positions agree with TRBD1. The length of the CDR3 is 14 residues. Germline CDR1 is SQVTM and CDR2 is ANQGSEA. The V gene end was trimmed by 5 bases and the J gene end by 2 bases; junction bases not matched to a gene: 5.

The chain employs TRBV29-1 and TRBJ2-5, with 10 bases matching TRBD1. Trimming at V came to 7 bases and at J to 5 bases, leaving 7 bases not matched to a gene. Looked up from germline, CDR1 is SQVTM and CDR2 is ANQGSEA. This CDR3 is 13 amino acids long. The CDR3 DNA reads TGCAGCGGGGGGACAGGGGTACTGGAGACCCAGTACTTC. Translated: CSGGTGVLETQYF.

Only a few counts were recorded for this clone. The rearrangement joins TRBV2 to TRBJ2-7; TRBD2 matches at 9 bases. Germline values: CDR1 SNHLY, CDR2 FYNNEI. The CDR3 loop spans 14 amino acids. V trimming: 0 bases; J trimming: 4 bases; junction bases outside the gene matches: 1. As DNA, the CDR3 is TGTGCCAGCAGTGAAGCGCGGGGGGGTTACGAGCAGTACTTC. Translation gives CASSEARGGYEQYF.

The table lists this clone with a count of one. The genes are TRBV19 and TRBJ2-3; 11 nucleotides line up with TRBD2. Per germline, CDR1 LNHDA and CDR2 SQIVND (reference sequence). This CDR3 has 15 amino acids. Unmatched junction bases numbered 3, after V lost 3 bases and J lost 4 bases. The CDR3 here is CASSISGGAPDTQYF. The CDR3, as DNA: TGTGCCAGTAGTATTAGCGGGGGGGCTCCAGATACGCAGTATTTT.

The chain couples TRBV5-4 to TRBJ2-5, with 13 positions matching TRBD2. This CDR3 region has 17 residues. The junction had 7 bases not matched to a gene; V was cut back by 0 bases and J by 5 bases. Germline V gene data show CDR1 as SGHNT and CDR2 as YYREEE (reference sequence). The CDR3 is CASSLVFGTSGAETQYF. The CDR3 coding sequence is TGTGCCAGCAGCTTGGTCTTTGGGACTAGCGGGGCGGAGACCCAGTACTTC.

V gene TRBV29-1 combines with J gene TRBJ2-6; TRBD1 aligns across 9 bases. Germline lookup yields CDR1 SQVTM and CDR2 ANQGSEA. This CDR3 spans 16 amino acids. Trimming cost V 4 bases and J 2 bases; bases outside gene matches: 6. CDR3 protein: CSVVGQGYAGANVLTF. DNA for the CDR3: TGCAGCGTTGTCGGACAGGGGTATGCTGGGGCCAACGTCCTGACTTTC. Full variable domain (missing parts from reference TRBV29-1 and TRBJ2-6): SAVISQKPSRDICQRGTSLTIQCQVDSQVTMMFWYRQQPGQSLTLIATANQGSEATYESGFVIDKFPISRPNLTFSTLTVSNMSPEDSSIYLCSVVGQGYAGANVLTFGAGSRLTVL.

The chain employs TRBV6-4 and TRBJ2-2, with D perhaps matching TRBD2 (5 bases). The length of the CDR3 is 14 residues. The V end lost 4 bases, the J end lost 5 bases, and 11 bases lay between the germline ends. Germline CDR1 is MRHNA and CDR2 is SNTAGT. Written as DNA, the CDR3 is TGTGCCAGCAGTGTCGACGGGGAAACCGGGGAGCTGTTTTTT. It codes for CASSVDGETGELFF.

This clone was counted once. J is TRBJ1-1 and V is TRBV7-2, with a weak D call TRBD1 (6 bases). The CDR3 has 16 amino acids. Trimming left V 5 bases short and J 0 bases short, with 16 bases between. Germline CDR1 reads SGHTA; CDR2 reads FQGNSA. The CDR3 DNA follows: TGTGCCAGCAGCACATTCCGACAGGACATGAACACTGAAGCTTTCTTT. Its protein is CASSTFRQDMNTEAFF.

The CDR3 DNA reads TGTGCCAGCTCACGAGTCTCTAGCACAGATACGCAGTATTTT. It codes for CASSRVSSTDTQYF. The chain recombines TRBV18 with TRBJ2-3; D not certain. The CDR3 spans 14 residues. V dropped 4 bases and J dropped 0 bases, with 8 bases sitting between them. Germline loops: CDR1 KGHSH, CDR2 LQKENI.

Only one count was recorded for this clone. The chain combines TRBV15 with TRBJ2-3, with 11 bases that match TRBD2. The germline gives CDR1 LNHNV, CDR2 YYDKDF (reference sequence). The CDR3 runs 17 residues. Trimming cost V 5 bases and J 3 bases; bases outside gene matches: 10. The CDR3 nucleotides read TGTGCCACCAGCCACAGAACTAGCGGGGGATGGACAGATACGCAGTATTTT. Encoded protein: CATSHRTSGGWTDTQYF.

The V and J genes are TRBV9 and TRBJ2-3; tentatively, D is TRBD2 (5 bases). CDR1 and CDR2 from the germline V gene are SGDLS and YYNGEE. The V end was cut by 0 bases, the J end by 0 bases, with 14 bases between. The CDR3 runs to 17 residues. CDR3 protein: CASSVEVGVTSTDTQYF. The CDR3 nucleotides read TGTGCCAGCAGCGTAGAAGTCGGGGTCACTAGCACAGATACGCAGTATTTT. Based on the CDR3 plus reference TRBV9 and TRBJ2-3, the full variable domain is DSGVTQTPKHLITATGQRVTLRCSPRSGDLSVYWYQQSLDQGLQFLIQYYNGEERAKGNILERFSAQQFPDLHSELNLSSLELGDSALYFCASSVEVGVTSTDTQYFGPGTRLTVL.

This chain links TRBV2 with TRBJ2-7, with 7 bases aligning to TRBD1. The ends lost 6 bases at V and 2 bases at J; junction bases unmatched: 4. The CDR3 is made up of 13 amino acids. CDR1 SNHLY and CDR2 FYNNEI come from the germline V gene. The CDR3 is CASRGQATYEQYF. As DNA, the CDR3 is TGTGCCAGCAGAGGACAGGCTACCTACGAGCAGTACTTC.

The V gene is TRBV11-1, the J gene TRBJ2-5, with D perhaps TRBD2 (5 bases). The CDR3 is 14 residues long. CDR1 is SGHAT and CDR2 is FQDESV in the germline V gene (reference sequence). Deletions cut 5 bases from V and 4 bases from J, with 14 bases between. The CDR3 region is CASSLPGGRETQYF. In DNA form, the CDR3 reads TGTGCCAGCAGCCTCCCTGGAGGTCGAGAGACCCAGTACTTC.

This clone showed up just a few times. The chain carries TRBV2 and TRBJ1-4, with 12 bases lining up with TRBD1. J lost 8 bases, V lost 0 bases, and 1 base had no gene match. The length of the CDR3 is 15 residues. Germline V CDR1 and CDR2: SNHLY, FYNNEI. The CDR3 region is CASSEAGTGGEKLFF. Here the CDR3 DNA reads TGTGCCAGCAGTGAAGCCGGGACAGGGGGCGAAAAACTGTTTTTT.

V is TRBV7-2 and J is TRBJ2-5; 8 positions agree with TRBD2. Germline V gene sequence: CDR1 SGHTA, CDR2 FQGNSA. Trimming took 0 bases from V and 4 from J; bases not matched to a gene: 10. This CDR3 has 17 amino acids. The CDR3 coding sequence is TGTGCCAGCAGCTTAGCGTTGGCGGGGGGCTTCCGAGAGACCCAGTACTTC. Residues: CASSLALAGGFRETQYF. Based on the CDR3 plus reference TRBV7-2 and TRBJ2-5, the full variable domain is GAGVSQSPSNKVTEKGKDVELRCDPISGHTALYWYRQSLGQGLEFLIYFQGNSAPDKSGLPSDRFSAERTGGSVSTLTIQRTQQEDSAVYLCASSLALAGGFRETQYFGPGTRLLVL.

The CDR3 coding sequence is TGTGCCAGCGACTCGGATGTAGGGAACACCGGGGAGCTGTTTTTT. The encoded protein is CASDSDVGNTGELFF. The chain links TRBV9 to TRBJ2-2, with D hard to call. V was shortened by 7 bases and J by 1 base, with 14 bases between the two germline ends. This CDR3 contains 15 residues. CDR1 is SGDLS and CDR2 is YYNGEE in the germline V gene.

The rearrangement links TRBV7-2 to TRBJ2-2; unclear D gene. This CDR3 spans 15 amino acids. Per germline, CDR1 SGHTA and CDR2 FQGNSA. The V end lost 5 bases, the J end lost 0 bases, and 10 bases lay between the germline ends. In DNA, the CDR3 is TGTGCCAGCAGCCCAGCGCCCTCGAACACCGGGGAGCTGTTTTTT. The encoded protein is CASSPAPSNTGELFF.

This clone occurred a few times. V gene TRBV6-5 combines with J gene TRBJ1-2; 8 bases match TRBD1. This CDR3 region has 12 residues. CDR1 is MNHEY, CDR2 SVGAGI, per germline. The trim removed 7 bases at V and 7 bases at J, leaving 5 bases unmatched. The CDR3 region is CASTSDRAGYTF. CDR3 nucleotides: TGTGCCAGCACCTCGGACAGGGCTGGCTACACCTTC.

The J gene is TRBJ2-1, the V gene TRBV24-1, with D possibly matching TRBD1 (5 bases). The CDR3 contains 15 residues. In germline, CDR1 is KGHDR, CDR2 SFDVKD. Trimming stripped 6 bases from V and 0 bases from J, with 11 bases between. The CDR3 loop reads CATSLAGNSYNEQFF. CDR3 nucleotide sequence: TGTGCCACCAGTCTCGCAGGGAACTCCTACAATGAGCAGTTCTTC.

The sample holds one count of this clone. CDR3 sequence: CASSLQVSGGNEKLFF. CDR3 nucleotide sequence: TGCGCCAGCAGCTTGCAGGTCTCGGGAGGGAATGAAAAACTGTTTTTT. The gene calls are TRBV5-1 and TRBJ1-4, with no clear D. The CDR3 is 16 amino acids. Germline loops: CDR1 SGHRS, CDR2 YFSETQ. Trimming removed 1 base from V and 5 bases from J, with 15 bases in between.